This T cell receptor beta chain is from a study of shared clonotypes between healthy human individuals. Using immunoSEQ multiplex PCR, the repertoire was profiled, and TCRdb retains in-frame clones only, with some absent. The repertoire consists of roughly 1 million clones, with 65% to 75% occurring once and the leading ten covering over 1.3%. J gave up 2 bases and V 0 bases, and 6 bases lay outside the gene matches. CDR1 and CDR2 (germline): LNHNV, YYDKDF (reference sequence). This CDR3 is 16 amino acids long. The J gene is TRBJ2-5, the V gene TRBV15, with 7 bases matching TRBD1. The sequencing sample was made of memory CD4+ T cells sorted from blood. Subset indicated: CD45RA-negative fraction. The receptor's source is a man aged 18 to 30 in good health. CDR3 sequence: CATSREATGVQETQYF. DNA of the CDR3: TGTGCCACCAGCAGAGAGGCAACAGGGGTTCAAGAGACCCAGTACTTC.